Given below is one T cell receptor (beta chain) in context. The antigen is not known. The data are from a study of cytomegalovirus exposure and HLA in healthy donors. Germline lookup yields CDR1 SGDLS and CDR2 YYNGEE. There are 17 residues in the CDR3. Trimming took 4 bases from V and 0 from J, leaving 17 bases between them. Every donor was a healthy person donating bone marrow. Points from the study as a whole: When analyzed later, a missense DCLRE1C variant was found to be linked to TCR beta V- and J-gene trimming. As immune exposure information, only CMV serostatus was available.

PCR involved 60 Vbeta and 13 Jbeta primers. Authors' data handling: A follow-up analysis tallied 65 million to 80 million unique TCR beta chains, 9 million to 11 million shared. Clones were read by immunoSEQ multiplex PCR, and TCRdb kept only the in-frame ones, dropping some. V, J and clone size derive from that table, while D and trimming were established from the DNA sequence. The sample holds about 170,000 clones, 82% seen once. Sequencing was performed on PBMCs. This receptor was taken from a male donor in good health and CMV-seronegative. The chain is built from TRBV9 and TRBJ1-3; no firm D call. CDR3 coding DNA: TGTGCCAGCAGCCCCGGGTTACGGCCTAACTCTGGAAACACCATATATTTT. Protein product: CASSPGLRPNSGNTIYF. The full variable domain, with the rest looked up from reference TRBV9 and TRBJ1-3, is DSGVTQTPKHLITATGQRVTLRCSPRSGDLSVYWYQQSLDQGLQFLIQYYNGEERAKGNILERFSAQQFPDLHSELNLSSLELGDSALYFCASSPGLRPNSGNTIYFGEGSWLTVV.